The clone carrying this T cell receptor (beta chain) came up many times. Its antigen is still unknown. This record belongs to a study of CD8 T cells in ankylosing spondylitis. The V end was cut by 3 bases, the J end by 3 bases, with 13 bases between. This CDR3 region has 15 residues. Germline V gives CDR1 SGHTA, CDR2 FQGNSA. Study results and limitations: Those disease-linked clones were CD8+; they were also relatively rare in peripheral blood. Reportedly, matched ankylosing spondylitis synovial fluid was significantly enriched for disease-linked clones. Certain motif variants had earlier appeared in reactive arthritis synovial fluid and blood. There was a TCR beta motif, made of several highly homologous variants, that appeared characteristic of ankylosing spondylitis blood.

Making use of molecular barcodes, quantitative 5'-RACE generated TCR beta libraries. TCRdb re-called the 5' RACE reads with MiXCR, one entry per CDR3 protein. The sample holds 350,000 or so distinct CDR3 sequences, around 8% seen once. The V gene is TRBV7-2, the J gene TRBJ2-3; the D gene is possibly TRBD2 (5 bases). This sequence originates from a male donor with ankylosing spondylitis. The material sequenced was blood, either unsorted or a sorted T cell fraction (not recorded which). The CDR3 DNA sequence: TGTGCCAGCAGCTTTGGAACCGGCGGGACAGATACGCAGTATTTT. It is translated as CASSFGTGGTDTQYF.